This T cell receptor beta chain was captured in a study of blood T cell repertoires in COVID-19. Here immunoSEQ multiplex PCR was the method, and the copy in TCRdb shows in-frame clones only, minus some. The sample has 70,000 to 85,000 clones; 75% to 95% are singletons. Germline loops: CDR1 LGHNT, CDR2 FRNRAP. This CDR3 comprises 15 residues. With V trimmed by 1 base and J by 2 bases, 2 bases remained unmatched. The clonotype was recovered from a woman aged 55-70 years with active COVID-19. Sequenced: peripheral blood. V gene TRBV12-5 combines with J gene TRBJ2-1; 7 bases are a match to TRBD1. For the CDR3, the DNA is TGTGCTAGTGGTTTGGGGACAGGTCCCTACAATGAGCAGTTCTTC. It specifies CASGLGTGPYNEQFF.